The T cell receptor beta chain under discussion was sequenced for a study of PD-1 blockade in classical Hodgkin lymphoma. The wider study: Each patient was given nivolumab 3 mg/kg through a vein every 2 weeks.

As to this clone: Its antigen is unknown.

Assay used: immunoSEQ multiplex PCR; TCRdb lists only in-frame clones, some missing. The sample holds 20,000 to 25,000 clones, roughly 77% seen once. The CDR3 has 13 residues. V lost 6 bases, J lost 7 bases, and 10 bases lay in between. Germline values: CDR1 MNHEY, CDR2 SVGAGI. Study outcomes and limitations: Whoever responded completely had baseline diversity much like that seen in newly diagnosed patients. Patients starting nivolumab less than 1 year after ASCT had lower diversity and were excluded from later analyses.

Documented time point: cycle 4 day 1 (C4D1), after 6 weeks of nivolumab. Each and every patient relapsed after autologous stem cell transplantation, and patients got differing brentuximab vedotin exposure. The study recorded best responses of complete response, partial response or progressive disease. The chain combines TRBV6-5 with TRBJ1-6; a possible D gene is TRBD1 (6 bases). The starting material was peripheral blood mononuclear cells (PBMCs), obtained before the fourth cycle of nivolumab. The receptor comes from a human donor with classical Hodgkin lymphoma. Here the CDR3 reads CASRQGGNSPLHF. CDR3 DNA: TGTGCCAGCAGACAGGGCGGGAATTCACCCCTCCACTTT.